A single T cell receptor (beta chain) is shown here with its context. The antigen this receptor binds is unknown. Base-call qualities are not available, and no considerably larger clone is one nucleotide away. The sample is drawn from a study of prognosis after radiotherapy for stage I lung cancer (dated by TCRdb to about 2021). Regarding the study in general: Between April 2018 and 2019, approximately 20 stage I NSCLC patients were enrolled in Nanjing, China. Newly diagnosed primary stage I lung tumors were found in fourteen patients, while oligometastatic NSCLC after surgical resection of the primary tumor was found in five. Every patient was regarded as medically inoperable, because of comorbidities in 11 to 12 cases and refusal of surgery in several cases. Ages in the cohort of about a dozen men and a handful of women ranged from about 53 to 84 years, with a median of 74. Squamous cell carcinoma histology was identified in 6 to 8 patients, and adenocarcinoma histology was identified in under 15 patients. SBRT was delivered in 3 to 5 fractions with a biologically effective dose of at least 100 Gy, and image-guided IMRT or VMAT was used for delivery. In every patient, SBRT was given without any concurrent therapy. Distant metastases were developed by four of the 19 patients after SBRT, at a median of about 7 months, whereas no significant progression was observed in the other 15 patients. The study profiled peripheral blood TCR beta repertoires from stage I NSCLC patients before and after stereotactic body radiotherapy and related them to distant failure. The study sequenced some 38 blood samples from 19 patients, one before and one after SBRT per patient. General findings and caveats noted by the study authors: Post-SBRT Shannon entropy and its change from baseline were lower in patients who developed distant metastases; baseline Shannon entropy was not associated with metastases. A decrease in unique TCR clone counts was observed after SBRT (median 10,088 before versus several thousand after; Wilcoxon paired P=0.011). The study was limited by the small cohort and short follow-up, and independent validation of the study findings is required. No adjustment for multiple comparisons was applied to any of the reported P values. No determination of tumor specificity was made for expanded TCR clones. TRBV and TRBJ usage frequencies reportedly varied with metastasis status, involving two V genes at baseline and about 10 V and two J genes after SBRT.

Two rounds of multiplex PCR were used to amplify the TCR beta CDR3 region from genomic DNA. The first PCR round used primers specific to each TRBV and TRBJ gene, and the primer sequences were filed in Chinese patent CN105087789A. Universal primers were used in the second round of PCR. The Roche High Pure PCR Template Preparation Kit was used to extract genomic DNA from frozen PBMCs. Paired-end sequencing with 151 bp reads was performed on the libraries using an Illumina HiSeq 3000. The study's processing was this. CutAdapt was used to discard raw reads that did not contain the multiplex PCR primer sequences. High-quality paired reads were merged into contigs with PEAR. MiXCR assigned TRB V, D and J gene segments to each contig by aligning to reference sequences. CDR3 sequences were clustered by base quality and sequence similarity to remove sequencing errors. Shannon entropy, normalized by the natural log of the productive TCR sequence number, served as the measure of diversity. Clonality was computed as one minus the ratio of Shannon entropy to the natural log of the number of unique clonotypes. The Youden index of ROC curves was used to select progression-free survival cut-offs for repertoire metrics, and analyses were performed in R 3.5.3. The raw public data were reprocessed by TCRdb itself: fastp quality trimming at Q25, MiXCR clonotype calling, in-frame beta chains only. Each CDR3 protein gets just one entry, which takes the most common genes and DNA from the rows behind it. The V and J calls follow TCRdb's processing rather than the paper's. Present in this sample are 20,000 to 30,000 distinct CDR3 sequences, about 40% of which were seen just once. Roughly 21% of the sample is taken by the ten largest.

V sheds 4 bases and J sheds 3 bases, leaving 14 bases between their ends. The CDR3 holds 14 amino acids from the cysteine to the phenylalanine. Only CDR3 DNA remains: 42 bases, in frame from the first base. The CDR1 and CDR2 encoded by the germline V gene (reference sequence) are SGHNT and YYREEE. All patients had node-negative disease on CT and PET/CT, and none had a history of other malignancies or had previously received chemotherapy or radiotherapy. At each of the two time points, approximately 6.2 milliliters of peripheral venous blood were collected into EDTA tubes. Ficoll-Paque Plus density-gradient centrifugation was used to isolate PBMCs. Right after collection, samples were kept at -80 degrees C until analysis.

Recombination linked TRBV5-4 to TRBJ2-7; the best D guess is TRBD2, with 5 bases matching. This sequence was found in a donor over 45 with non-small cell lung cancer. Specimen: PBMCs, collected before or after stereotactic body radiation therapy (not recorded which). The nucleotide sequence is TGTGCCAGCAGCCCTCTGGACTCGAACTACGAGCAGTACTTC. Its product reads: CASSPLDSNYEQYF.